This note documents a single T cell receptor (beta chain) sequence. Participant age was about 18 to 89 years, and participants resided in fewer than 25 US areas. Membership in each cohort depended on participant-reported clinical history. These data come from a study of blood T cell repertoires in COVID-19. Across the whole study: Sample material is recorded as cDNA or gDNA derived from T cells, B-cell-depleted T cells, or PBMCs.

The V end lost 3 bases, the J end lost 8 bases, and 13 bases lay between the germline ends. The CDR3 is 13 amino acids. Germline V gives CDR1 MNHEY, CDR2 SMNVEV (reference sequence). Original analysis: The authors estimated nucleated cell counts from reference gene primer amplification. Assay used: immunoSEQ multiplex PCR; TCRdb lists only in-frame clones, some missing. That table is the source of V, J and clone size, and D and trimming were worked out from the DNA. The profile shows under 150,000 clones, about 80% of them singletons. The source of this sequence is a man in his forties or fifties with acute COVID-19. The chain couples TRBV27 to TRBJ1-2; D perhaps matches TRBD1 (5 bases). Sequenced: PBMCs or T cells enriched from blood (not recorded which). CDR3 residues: CASSLAGATGYTF. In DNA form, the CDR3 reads TGTGCCAGCAGTTTGGCTGGGGCGACGGGCTACACCTTC.